The rows below give T cell receptor beta chains drawn from one sample of a study of blood T cell repertoires in COVID-19. Using immunoSEQ multiplex PCR, the repertoire was profiled, and TCRdb retains in-frame clones only, with some absent. The sample yields around 100,000 clones, approximately 87% seen once. The sample comprised peripheral blood. All receptors come from a human donor in a cohort sampled during active COVID-19. The CDR3 runs from the conserved cysteine through the conserved F or W. The order of the fields is J gene, V gene, clone size, D gene, CDR3 protein, CDR3 DNA. The D gene is left open where the match is weak. Size is omitted from some rows. Given values are once, few, many or a class for expanded clones.

TRBJ1-1 | TRBV7-8 | NA | TRBD1 | CASSLGTGSTEAFF | TGTGCCAGCAGCCTAGGGACAGGGTCGACTGAAGCTTTCTTT
TRBJ1-1 | TRBV6-5 | NA | NA | CASKSQGYGEAFF | TGTGCCAGCAAATCTCAGGGATATGGTGAAGCTTTCTTT
TRBJ2-2 | TRBV5-1 | NA | TRBD2 | CASSLLAGGLTGELFF | TGCGCCAGCAGCTTGCTAGCGGGAGGCCTCACCGGGGAGCTGTTTTTT
TRBJ2-7 | TRBV28 | NA | NA | CASRLSSYEQYF | TGTGCCAGCAGGCTAAGCTCCTACGAGCAGTACTTC
TRBJ2-7 | TRBV5-1 | NA | NA | CASSSGHSYEQYF | TGCGCCAGCAGCTCGGGACACTCCTACGAGCAGTACTTC
TRBJ1-2 | TRBV4-3 | NA | TRBD1 | CASSHLTGGYGYTF | TGCGCCAGCAGCCACCTGACAGGGGGCTATGGCTACACCTTC
TRBJ2-1 | TRBV5-4 | NA | TRBD2 | CASSLAGLAGSNEQFF | TGTGCCAGCAGCTTGGCGGGGCTAGCGGGGTCCAATGAGCAGTTCTTC
TRBJ1-5 | TRBV6-6 | few | TRBD1 | CASRTGSQPQHF | TGTGCCAGCCGGACAGGGTCTCAGCCCCAGCATTTT
TRBJ1-1 | TRBV5-1 | NA | NA | CAGSSITGRAEAFF | TGCGCCGGCAGCTCGATAACAGGGCGAGCTGAAGCTTTCTTT
TRBJ2-5 | TRBV7-2 | NA | TRBD2 | CASSSRGVETQYF | TGTGCCAGCAGCTCACGGGGGGTGGAGACCCAGTACTTC
TRBJ2-3 | TRBV5-1 | NA | TRBD2 | CASSLEASGRASDTQYF | TGCGCCAGCAGCTTGGAGGCTAGCGGGAGGGCTTCAGATACGCAGTATTTT